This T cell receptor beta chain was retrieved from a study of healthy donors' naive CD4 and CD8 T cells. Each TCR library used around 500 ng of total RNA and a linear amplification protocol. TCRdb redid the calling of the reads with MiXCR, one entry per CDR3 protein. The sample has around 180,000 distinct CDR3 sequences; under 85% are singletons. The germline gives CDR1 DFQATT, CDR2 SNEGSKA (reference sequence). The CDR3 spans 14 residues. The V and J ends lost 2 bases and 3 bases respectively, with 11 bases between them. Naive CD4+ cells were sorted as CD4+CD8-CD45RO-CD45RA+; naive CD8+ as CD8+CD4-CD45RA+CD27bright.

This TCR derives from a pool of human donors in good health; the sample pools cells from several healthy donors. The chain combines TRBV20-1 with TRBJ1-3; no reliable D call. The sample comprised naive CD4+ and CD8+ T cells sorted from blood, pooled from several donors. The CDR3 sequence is CSARTPSNGNTIYF. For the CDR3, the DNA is TGCAGTGCTAGAACTCCGAGTAATGGAAACACCATATATTTT.